This T cell receptor (beta chain) was found in a study of T-cell memory formation after mild COVID-19. Study details: Clusters of TCRs were largely donor specific. Regarding the study as a whole: Specificity for SARS-CoV-2 was not confirmed among the second-wave clones peaking on day 37. Cross-reactive memory apparently joined, as some responding clones appeared in pre-infection memory.

Sample barcodes and UMIs were carried by the TCR alpha and TCR beta cDNA libraries that 5'RACE generated with constant-segment primers. TCRdb reprocessed the 5' RACE reads via MiXCR and lists one record per CDR3 protein. The table shows about 350,000 distinct CDR3 sequences, with roughly 19% occurring only once. With 0 bases clipped from V and 4 bases from J, the junction kept 7 bases outside the gene matches. The CDR3 runs to 16 residues. CDR1 and CDR2 (germline): SGHRS, YFSETQ. This clonotype was seen a few times. Antigen specificity is unknown. The V and J genes are TRBV5-1 and TRBJ2-3, with 8 bases identical to TRBD2. Material: PBMCs or a T cell subset sorted from them (not recorded which). The clonotype originates from a man younger than 35 who had mild COVID-19 (a few samples of this study predate the infection). Cell type and time point are not known. The CDR3 sequence is CASSLVRLASADTQYF. CDR3 in DNA: TGCGCCAGCAGCTTGGTACGACTAGCGTCGGCAGATACGCAGTATTTT.